This T cell receptor beta chain was recorded in a study of blood T cell repertoires in COVID-19. Study as a whole: Acute-phase and convalescent COVID-19 samples originated in the United States, Italy and Spain.

Repertoires were generated with immunoSEQ multiplex PCR, while TCRdb's copy carries only in-frame clones and drops some. The table includes around 100,000 clones, approximately 87% detected once. Germline V lookup: CDR1 LGHDT, CDR2 YNNKEL (reference sequence). This CDR3 contains 16 residues. V lost 4 bases to trimming and J lost 1 base, with 15 bases between them. The sequence came from a human donor in a cohort sampled during active COVID-19. V and J are TRBV3-1 (or the pseudogene TRBV3-2) and TRBJ2-3; D perhaps matches TRBD1 (5 bases). What was sequenced was peripheral blood. For the CDR3, the DNA is TGTGCCAGCAGCCCGACGGTTGGGGCCCGCACAGATACGCAGTATTTT. This encodes CASSPTVGARTDTQYF.